This T cell receptor (beta chain) comes out of a study of T-cell reconstitution after alpha-beta-depleted transplantation in children. Study results and limitations: By one year post-transplant, T-cell counts and diversity largely arose from T cells that were newly produced.

A word on this clonotype: Its antigen is still unknown.

This CDR3 contains 14 residues. The V and J ends lost 0 bases and 8 bases respectively, with 12 bases between them. Germline V lookup: CDR1 SGHRS, CDR2 YFSETQ. TCRbeta library preparation incorporated unique molecular identifiers. TCRdb independently ran MiXCR on the PCR reads; one entry per CDR3 protein. The table lists approximately 630,000 distinct CDR3 sequences, around 13% of them singletons. Sequenced here: PBMCs, sampled before TCRalphabeta/CD19-depleted stem cell transplant. V and J are TRBV5-1 and TRBJ2-1; D not resolved. The TCR originated in a girl aged 2-10 years with congenital amegakaryocytic thrombocytopenia, due to receive a stem cell transplant. The CDR3 DNA follows: TGCGCCAGCAGCTTGGAAAGTCCGGGCGATGAGCAGTTCTTC. This encodes CASSLESPGDEQFF.